The rows below give T cell receptor beta chains drawn from one sample of a study of T-cell memory formation after mild COVID-19. TCRdb re-derived calls from the 5' RACE reads in MiXCR, one entry per CDR3 protein. The repertoire holds a few hundred thousand distinct CDR3 sequences, with around 20% as singletons. Input material: PBMCs or a T cell subset sorted from them (not recorded which). Receptor source: a man younger than 35 who had mild COVID-19 (a few samples of this study predate the infection). Cell type and time point are not known. Each CDR3 is given with its conserved first and last residue. The D gene is left open where the match is weak. Part of the rows lack a size; the others show once, few, many or a class for expanded clones.

DNA	CDR3	V	J	D	size
TGTGCCAGCAGTGACTCCCGAGGAGCTTTCTTT	CASSDSRGAFF	TRBV6-2/TRBV6-3	TRBJ1-1	-	once
TGTGCCAGCAGTCCATACGACCACAGGACCCCTCAGTTCTTC	CASSPYDHRTPQFF	TRBV12-3/TRBV12-4	TRBJ2-1	-	few
TGTGCCAGCAGTAACTCCGGGACTAGTCGCTCCTACAATGAGCAGTTCTTC	CASSNSGTSRSYNEQFF	TRBV6-2/TRBV6-3	TRBJ2-1	TRBD2	many
TGCAGTGCTACGACAGGGTCGGTCCACGAGCAGTACTTC	CSATTGSVHEQYF	TRBV20-1	TRBJ2-7	TRBD1	-
TGTGCCAGCAGTTCGCGTCCCGGGACTAGCGGGGGGCCCACATCGTACCAAGAGACCCAGTACTTC	CASSSRPGTSGGPTSYQETQYF	TRBV6-5	TRBJ2-5	TRBD2	-
TGCGCCAGCAGCCAAGTACAGGGCGCCCTCTCTGGGGCCAACGTCCTGACTTTC	CASSQVQGALSGANVLTF	TRBV4-1	TRBJ2-6	-	-
TGTGCCAGCAGTTCCCCCGGGCTCTGGACTAGCTCCTATAATTCACCCCTCCACTTT	CASSSPGLWTSSYNSPLHF	TRBV27	TRBJ1-6	-	-
TGTGCCAGCAGTTCAATGGGTGGTTTCTCGTACACTGAAGCTTTCTTT	CASSSMGGFSYTEAFF	TRBV27	TRBJ1-1	-	-
TGTGCCAGCGGTCGGGATTGGCCAGTCAGGGGGAAGGACTATGGCTACACCTTC	CASGRDWPVRGKDYGYTF	TRBV12-3/TRBV12-4	TRBJ1-2	TRBD1	-
TGTGCCAGCAGCCCGGGCGAAGCGAACTCTGGAAACACAATATATTTT	CASSPGEANSGNTIYF	TRBV7-2	TRBJ1-3	-	-
TGTGCCAGCAGCTCGACAGGGGGGGAGCTGTTTTTT	CASSSTGGELFF	TRBV7-7	TRBJ2-2	TRBD1	-
TGTGCCAGCAGTCACCCCAGGGGGCGGGGGGGTGAAAATACGCAGTATTTT	CASSHPRGRGGENTQYF	TRBV7-3	TRBJ2-3	-	-
TGCGCCAGCAGCCAGGGAGGGGACTTAGTCACAGATACGCAGTATTTT	CASSQGGDLVTDTQYF	TRBV4-1	TRBJ2-3	TRBD2	-
TGCAGTGCTACCCCCTGGGCAGGGGGTCGATCACCCCTCCACTTT	CSATPWAGGRSPLHF	TRBV20-1	TRBJ1-6	TRBD1	-
TGTGCCAGCAGCCAAGAAGGGGGAGGCTACACCTTC	CASSQEGGGYTF	TRBV3-1	TRBJ1-2	-	few
TGTGCCAGCAGCCCTCGGGCAACGGGGGACATTCAGTACTTC	CASSPRATGDIQYF	TRBV3-1	TRBJ2-4	-	-
TGTGCCAGCAGCTTAGAAGACAGCTGGAATTCACCCCTCCACTTT	CASSLEDSWNSPLHF	TRBV7-2	TRBJ1-6	-	few
TGCAGCATCTTGGTTTCGGGAGGAAACATTCAGTACTTC	CSILVSGGNIQYF	TRBV29-1	TRBJ2-4	TRBD2	many
TGCGCCAGCAGCATTGCGACAGGGTTCACTGAAGCTTTCTTT	CASSIATGFTEAFF	TRBV5-1	TRBJ1-1	TRBD1	-
TGTGCCAGCACTTCGGGGGACGAGACCCAGTACTTC	CASTSGDETQYF	TRBV6-5	TRBJ2-5	-	-
TGTGCCAGCACCACCGGGACAGGGGTTTCAGATACGCAGTATTTT	CASTTGTGVSDTQYF	TRBV11-2	TRBJ2-3	TRBD1	many
TGTGCCAGCAGTTATGGGCCGGGACGGCGCATGAACACTGAAGCTTTCTTT	CASSYGPGRRMNTEAFF	TRBV7-9	TRBJ1-1	-	many
TGTGCCAGCAGTCCCGGACAAACCACTGAAGCTTTCTTT	CASSPGQTTEAFF	TRBV7-6	TRBJ1-1	-	-
TGTGCCACCAGCACAAGACTAACCAATGAGCAGTTCTTC	CATSTRLTNEQFF	TRBV15	TRBJ2-1	-	-
TGTGCCAGCAGCTCCTGGACTAGCGGAGAAGAGACCCAGTACTTC	CASSSWTSGEETQYF	TRBV7-9	TRBJ2-5	TRBD2	few
TGCGCCAGCAGCTTGGCTAGCGGGATGGGGGTCCGATACGAGCAGTACTTC	CASSLASGMGVRYEQYF	TRBV5-1	TRBJ2-7	TRBD2	few
TGTGCCAGCAGTCCGGAGACAGGGAGCTATGGCTACACCTTC	CASSPETGSYGYTF	TRBV12-3/TRBV12-4	TRBJ1-2	TRBD1	few
TGTGCCAGCAGCCAATACAGTGAAGCTTTCTTT	CASSQYSEAFF	TRBV3-1	TRBJ1-1	-	few
TGTGCCAGCCGCCAGGGTTTCAACGAGCAGTACTTC	CASRQGFNEQYF	TRBV6-5	TRBJ2-7	-	-
TGCAGCGTTGATTCAGGGAGCCTCTACGAGCAGTACTTC	CSVDSGSLYEQYF	TRBV29-1	TRBJ2-7	-	-
TGTGCCAGCATATCGTCCGGGACAGGGAAGGTCGGGGAGCTGTTTTTT	CASISSGTGKVGELFF	TRBV3-1	TRBJ2-2	TRBD1	few
TGCAGTGCTAGAGATTATGGCAGGGTTGAAAAACTGTTTTTT	CSARDYGRVEKLFF	TRBV20-1	TRBJ1-4	-	-
TGTGCCAGCAGTTCGCCGGGTTTAGGGGGCTTTGAAGCTTTCTTT	CASSSPGLGGFEAFF	TRBV6-5	TRBJ1-1	TRBD1	few
TGTGCCAGCAGTTGGACTAGCGGGGGCCCACATTCCTACAATGAGCAGTTCTTC	CASSWTSGGPHSYNEQFF	TRBV6-5	TRBJ2-1	TRBD2	-
TGTGCCAGCAGCCACGACTTGGGACAGGGATCCTACAATGAGCAGTTCTTC	CASSHDLGQGSYNEQFF	TRBV11-1	TRBJ2-1	TRBD1	-
TGTGCCAGCAGCTTAGGGCTTATGGAGGAGAAGTACTTC	CASSLGLMEEKYF	TRBV7-9	TRBJ2-7	-	-
TGCAGTGCTAGAGTTTATCAAGTCCTAACCACTGAAGCTTTCTTT	CSARVYQVLTTEAFF	TRBV20-1	TRBJ1-1	-	many
TGCAGTGCTAGGAGGGGGTCTAGTAACGGGGAGCTGTTTTTT	CSARRGSSNGELFF	TRBV20-1	TRBJ2-2	-	few
TGCAGTGCTGGAGACAGGGTGTTAAAGGAGACCCAGTACTTC	CSAGDRVLKETQYF	TRBV20-1	TRBJ2-5	TRBD1	many
TGCAGTGCTATTATCCGGGACAAAGGCTATGGCTACACCTTC	CSAIIRDKGYGYTF	TRBV20-1	TRBJ1-2	-	few
TGTGCCAGCAGACCCACAGGGGGCGCAAACACCGGGGAGCTGTTTTTT	CASRPTGGANTGELFF	TRBV2	TRBJ2-2	TRBD1	few
TGCGCCAGCAGCTTGGCCCGTTACGACTACAATGAGCAGTTCTTC	CASSLARYDYNEQFF	TRBV5-1	TRBJ2-1	-	few
TGCGCCAGCAGCCAAGAAGGGCCCCCGACAGGGGGCTGGGAGACCCAGTACTTC	CASSQEGPPTGGWETQYF	TRBV4-3	TRBJ2-5	TRBD1	-
TGTGCCAGCAGTTACTCCGGGACTACCTACGAGCAGTACTTC	CASSYSGTTYEQYF	TRBV6-5	TRBJ2-7	TRBD2	-
TGCGCCAGCAGCTCGATCTTCGACACCGGGGGCACTGAAGCTTTCTTT	CASSSIFDTGGTEAFF	TRBV4-1	TRBJ1-1	-	few
TGTGCCGTATCCCGGGTGCCGAACACTGAAGCTTTCTTT	CAVSRVPNTEAFF	TRBV27	TRBJ1-1	-	few
TGCAGTGCTGAAGCGGGGGGGCTAGATGAGCAGTTCTTC	CSAEAGGLDEQFF	TRBV20-1	TRBJ2-1	TRBD2	-
TGTGCCAGCAGCGCCACAGTCGCCGCTGGCTACACCTTC	CASSATVAAGYTF	TRBV9	TRBJ1-2	-	few
TGCGCCAGCAGCTTGACAGGACAGAACACTGAAGCTTTCTTT	CASSLTGQNTEAFF	TRBV5-1	TRBJ1-1	-	-
TGTGCCAGTAGTGCTCCCCGGGACACCCAGAGGAACATTCAGTACTTC	CASSAPRDTQRNIQYF	TRBV19	TRBJ2-4	-	few
TGTGCCAGCAGCCTGGGACAGTATAGCAATCAGCCCCAGCATTTT	CASSLGQYSNQPQHF	TRBV12-3/TRBV12-4	TRBJ1-5	TRBD1	-
TGTGCCAGCAGTTACCCGGGACAACAGCCCCAGCATTTT	CASSYPGQQPQHF	TRBV6-6	TRBJ1-5	-	few
TGTGCCAGCAGTTCCCTCGATGAAAAACTGTTTTTT	CASSSLDEKLFF	TRBV7-9	TRBJ1-4	-	few
TGTGCCAGCAGTTCAGAGGGTGGCGGGGCTTTCTTT	CASSSEGGGAFF	TRBV5-5	TRBJ1-1	-	-
TGTGCCAGCAGCGTAGGTGGTAAACCCGGGGAGCTGTTTTTT	CASSVGGKPGELFF	TRBV9	TRBJ2-2	-	-